This T cell receptor beta chain was identified in a study of CD8 T cells in ankylosing spondylitis. Whole-study results and caveats: Enrichment of disease-linked clones was reportedly significant in matched ankylosing spondylitis synovial fluid. What seemed typical of ankylosing spondylitis blood was a TCR beta motif built from roughly eight highly homologous variants. Disease-linked clones proved CD8+ and comparatively uncommon in peripheral blood.

This clonotype has only a few counts. Its antigen is undetermined. For TCR beta, libraries came from quantitative 5'-RACE with molecular barcodes. Each CDR3 protein gets one entry after TCRdb re-called the 5' RACE reads with MiXCR. The sample comprises some 340,000 distinct CDR3 sequences, about 15% of which are singletons, and 0.95% to 1.4% rests with the top ten. Germline CDR1 and CDR2: DFQATT and SNEGSKA (reference sequence). The CDR3 is made up of 15 amino acids. The germline V and J ends were trimmed by 3 bases and 3 bases, with 15 bases remaining between them. The receptor's source is a male donor with ankylosing spondylitis or in good health (not recorded which). The sample consisted of blood, either unsorted or a sorted T cell fraction (not recorded which). The chain recombines TRBV20-1 with TRBJ2-1; perhaps TRBD2 as D (5 bases). CDR3 sequence: CSARDLARGYNEQFF. In DNA, the CDR3 is TGCAGTGCTAGGGACTTAGCACGGGGCTACAATGAGCAGTTCTTC.